Listed below are T cell receptor beta chains from one sample, sequenced in a study of cytomegalovirus exposure and HLA in healthy donors. The repertoire was sequenced with immunoSEQ multiplex PCR; TCRdb's copy has only in-frame clones and lacks some. This sample has about 260,000 clones, with 84% found just once. Sequenced material: PBMCs. The receptors derive from a woman aged 40 to 50 in good health and CMV-seropositive. The CDR3 runs from the conserved cysteine through the conserved F or W. The order of the fields is V gene, clone size, J gene, D gene, CDR3 protein, CDR3 DNA. The D gene is left open where the match is weak. Rows give clone size only sometimes, using once, few, many, or a class for an expanded clone.

TRBV6-5	-	TRBJ2-3	TRBD1	CASSYSKGATDTQYF	TGTGCCAGCAGTTACTCGAAGGGGGCAACAGATACGCAGTATTTT
TRBV10-3	-	TRBJ1-1	TRBD1	CAISEPDRLSEAFF	TGTGCCATCAGTGAGCCGGACAGGCTCTCTGAAGCTTTCTTT
TRBV7-9	-	TRBJ2-7	-	CASSLGTSHEQYF	TGTGCCAGCAGCCTCGGGACTTCGCACGAGCAGTACTTC
TRBV7-9	-	TRBJ2-1	-	CASSRYSADEQFF	TGTGCCAGCAGCCGGTACTCTGCCGATGAGCAGTTCTTC
TRBV11-3	-	TRBJ2-1	TRBD2	CASSARTSGNPNSYNEQFF	TGTGCCAGCAGCGCCAGGACTAGCGGGAACCCCAACTCCTACAATGAGCAGTTCTTC
TRBV18	-	TRBJ2-1	TRBD2	CASSPKAIWTSGSFSYNEQFF	TGTGCCAGCTCACCAAAAGCAATATGGACTAGCGGGAGCTTTAGCTACAATGAGCAGTTCTTC
TRBV5-8	-	TRBJ1-1	-	CASIDRRVNTEAFF	TGTGCCAGCATCGACAGGCGGGTGAACACTGAAGCTTTCTTT
TRBV7-9	-	TRBJ2-5	TRBD2	CASLGGGPTETQYF	TGTGCCAGCCTGGGCGGGGGGCCTACGGAGACCCAGTACTTC
TRBV6-1	-	TRBJ2-5	-	CASSEWGRETQYF	TGTGCCAGCAGTGAATGGGGGCGGGAGACCCAGTACTTC
TRBV7-8	-	TRBJ1-2	-	CASSLGYTSNYGYTF	TGTGCCAGCAGCTTAGGGTACACGTCTAACTATGGCTACACCTTC
TRBV20-1	-	TRBJ1-1	-	CSAREQHEAFF	TGCAGTGCTAGGGAACAGCATGAAGCTTTCTTT
TRBV11-3	-	TRBJ1-2	-	CASSPTGPYGYTF	TGTGCCAGCAGCCCCACAGGGCCCTATGGCTACACCTTC
TRBV27	-	TRBJ2-5	TRBD2	CASSRLAQETQYF	TGTGCCAGCAGTCGACTAGCTCAAGAGACCCAGTACTTC
TRBV7-9	-	TRBJ1-1	-	CASSLGSRLNTEAFF	TGTGCCAGCAGCTTAGGATCCAGATTGAACACTGAAGCTTTCTTT
TRBV7-9	-	TRBJ2-7	-	CASSPRVGLGEQYF	TGTGCCAGCAGCCCGAGAGTGGGGCTCGGCGAGCAGTACTTC
TRBV27	-	TRBJ1-2	-	CASSLWASTNYGYTF	TGTGCCAGCAGTTTATGGGCCTCCACTAACTATGGCTACACCTTC
TRBV7-2	-	TRBJ2-2	-	CASSLVIGGGEPGELFF	TGTGCCAGCAGCTTAGTGATAGGGGGAGGGGAACCCGGGGAGCTGTTTTTT
TRBV18	-	TRBJ2-1	TRBD1	CASSPDRVAYNEQFF	TGTGCCAGCTCACCAGACAGGGTAGCCTACAATGAGCAGTTCTTC
TRBV7-9	-	TRBJ1-5	-	CASGQGSDQPQHF	TGTGCCAGCGGTCAGGGGTCTGATCAGCCCCAGCATTTT
TRBV5-6	once	TRBJ2-2	TRBD1	CASSLGQGKGELFF	TGTGCCAGCAGCTTGGGACAGGGGAAGGGGGAGCTGTTTTTT
TRBV11-2	-	TRBJ2-7	-	CASSFELEQYF	TGTGCCAGCAGCTTCGAGCTCGAGCAGTACTTC
TRBV6-1	-	TRBJ2-7	-	CASVPSVSYEQYF	TGTGCCAGCGTCCCTAGCGTCTCCTACGAGCAGTACTTC
TRBV6-1	-	TRBJ2-7	TRBD2	CAIGLAGGSYEQYF	TGTGCCATCGGACTAGCGGGAGGGTCTTACGAGCAGTACTTC
TRBV5-1	-	TRBJ2-7	TRBD2	CASSPWTSASSYEQYF	TGCGCCAGCAGCCCATGGACTAGCGCCTCGTCCTACGAGCAGTACTTC
TRBV2	once	TRBJ2-7	-	CASSGGGVSSGYEQYF	TGTGCCAGCAGCGGTGGAGGGGTGTCCTCAGGCTACGAGCAGTACTTC
TRBV11-3	-	TRBJ1-1	TRBD1	CASSNRQGLDTEAFF	TGTGCCAGCAGCAACAGACAGGGTTTGGACACTGAAGCTTTCTTT
TRBV29-1	-	TRBJ2-1	TRBD2	CSVERLAGANEQFF	TGCAGCGTTGAACGTCTAGCGGGAGCCAATGAGCAGTTCTTC
TRBV6-8	few	TRBJ2-5	TRBD2	CASSYSGGRAFQETQYF	TGTGCCAGCAGTTACTCGGGCGGGAGGGCCTTCCAAGAGACCCAGTACTTC
TRBV15	-	TRBJ2-7	-	CATSRDRDSGQYF	TGTGCCACCAGCAGAGATCGCGACTCCGGGCAGTACTTC
TRBV28	few	TRBJ1-1	-	CASSDSRRRGNTEAFF	TGTGCCAGCAGTGACAGTCGTCGGAGGGGGAACACTGAAGCTTTCTTT
TRBV18	once	TRBJ1-2	-	CASSGPGNTGGYGYTF	TGTGCCAGCTCAGGGCCCGGGAATACAGGAGGGTATGGCTACACCTTC